This T cell receptor (beta chain) derives from a study of cytomegalovirus exposure and HLA in healthy donors. With regard to this clone: Its target is unknown.

Points from the study as a whole: TCR beta V- and J-gene trimming was later associated with a missense DCLRE1C variant. Rarity characterized most TCR sequences, yet some public TCRs appeared in many donors. Clonal expansion, a later analysis showed, was greater in HLA-associated TCR beta chains than in equally common others. Prior analysis indicated that the majority of TCR beta V segments exhibited productivity approximately 87% or approximately 30% of the time.

The PCR employed 60 Vbeta primers together with 13 Jbeta primers. Assay used: immunoSEQ multiplex PCR; TCRdb lists only in-frame clones, some missing. The sample table sets out 150,000 or so clones. This CDR3 region has 14 residues. J lost 0 bases, V lost 8 bases, and 5 bases had no gene match. The V gene's germline CDR1 is ENHRY and CDR2 SYGVKD. What was sequenced was PBMCs. The V call is TRBV10-3, the J call TRBJ1-1, with 8 bases identical to TRBD1. This receptor was taken from a woman in her forties in good health and CMV-seropositive. The CDR3 reads CAIGRQGLNTEAFF. In nucleotides, the CDR3 is TGTGCCATCGGGAGACAGGGGTTGAACACTGAAGCTTTCTTT.